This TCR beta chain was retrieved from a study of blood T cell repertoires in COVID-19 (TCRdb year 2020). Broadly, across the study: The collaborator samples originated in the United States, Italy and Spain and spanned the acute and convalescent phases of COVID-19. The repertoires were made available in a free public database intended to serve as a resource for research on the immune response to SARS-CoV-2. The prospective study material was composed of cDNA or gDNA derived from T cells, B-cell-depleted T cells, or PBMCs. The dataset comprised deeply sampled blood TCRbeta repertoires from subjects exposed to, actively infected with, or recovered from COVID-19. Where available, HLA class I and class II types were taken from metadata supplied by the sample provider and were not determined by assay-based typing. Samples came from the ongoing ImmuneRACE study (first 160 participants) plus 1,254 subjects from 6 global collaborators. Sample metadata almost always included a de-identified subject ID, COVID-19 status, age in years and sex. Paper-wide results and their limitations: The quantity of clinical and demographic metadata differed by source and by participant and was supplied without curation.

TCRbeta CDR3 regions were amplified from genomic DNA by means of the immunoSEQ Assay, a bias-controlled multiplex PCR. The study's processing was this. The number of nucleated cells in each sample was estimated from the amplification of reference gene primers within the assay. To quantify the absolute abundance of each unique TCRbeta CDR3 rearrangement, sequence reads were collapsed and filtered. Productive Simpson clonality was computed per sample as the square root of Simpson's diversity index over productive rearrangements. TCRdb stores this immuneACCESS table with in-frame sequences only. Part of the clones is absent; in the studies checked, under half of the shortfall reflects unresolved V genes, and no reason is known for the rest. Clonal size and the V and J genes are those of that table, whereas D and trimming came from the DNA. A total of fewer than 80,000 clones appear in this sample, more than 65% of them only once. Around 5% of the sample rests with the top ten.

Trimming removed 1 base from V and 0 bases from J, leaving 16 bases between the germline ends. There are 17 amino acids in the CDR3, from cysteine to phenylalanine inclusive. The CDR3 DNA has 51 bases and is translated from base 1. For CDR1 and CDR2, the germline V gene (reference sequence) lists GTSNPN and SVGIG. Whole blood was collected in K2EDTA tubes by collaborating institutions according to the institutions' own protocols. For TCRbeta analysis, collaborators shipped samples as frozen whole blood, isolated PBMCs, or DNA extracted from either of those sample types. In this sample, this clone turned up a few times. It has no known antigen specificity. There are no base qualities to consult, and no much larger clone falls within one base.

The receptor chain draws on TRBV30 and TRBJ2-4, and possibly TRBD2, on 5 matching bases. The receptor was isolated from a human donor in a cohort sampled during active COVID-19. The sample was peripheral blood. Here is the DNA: TGTGCCTGGAGTGCCCCGGGAACTGGAAAAGCCAAAAACATTCAGTACTTC. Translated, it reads CAWSAPGTGKAKNIQYF.